One and the same sample provided the 29 T cell receptor beta chains below, sequenced in a study of shared clonotypes between healthy human individuals. Using immunoSEQ multiplex PCR, the repertoire was profiled, and TCRdb retains in-frame clones only, with some absent. Found here are approximately 350,000 clones, 96% of them singletons; the top ten hold around 0.32%. The sequenced sample was memory CD8+ T cells sorted from blood. Regarding subset: CD45RO+ cells pooled with CCR7-negative TemRA cells. These receptors were collected from a man aged 25-45 years in good health.

The V and J genes are TRBV5-4 and TRBJ2-5, with no clear D. CDR3 length equals 13 residues. The V and J ends lost 2 bases and 2 bases respectively, with 7 bases between them. Per the germline V gene, CDR1 is SGHNT and CDR2 is YYREEE (reference sequence). The CDR3 loop reads CASSFRVQETQYF. DNA for the CDR3: TGTGCCAGCAGCTTCAGAGTACAAGAGACCCAGTACTTC.

J is TRBJ1-2 and V is TRBV2; D may be TRBD1 (5 bases). This CDR3 has 16 residues. Germline-derived CDR1 and CDR2 are SNHLY and FYNNEI. The V end lost 0 bases, the J end lost 4 bases, and 15 bases lay between the germline ends. DNA of the CDR3: TGTGCCAGCAGTGAAGCGAGGACACGACCTTTCTATGGCTACACCTTC. This gives the protein CASSEARTRPFYGYTF.

This chain connects TRBV2 to TRBJ2-1; D is unresolved. Germline CDR1 SNHLY, CDR2 FYNNEI. V dropped 8 bases and J dropped 0 bases, with 11 bases sitting between them. The CDR3 runs 14 residues. The CDR3 loop reads CASVPTSSYNEQFF. The CDR3 DNA sequence: TGTGCCAGCGTGCCCACGAGCTCCTACAATGAGCAGTTCTTC.

The chain joins TRBV6-5 to TRBJ2-1; 12 positions match TRBD2. The germline V gene has CDR1 MNHEY and CDR2 SVGAGI. The CDR3 is 12 residues long. The junction had 1 base not matched to a gene; V was cut back by 5 bases and J by 11 bases. CDR3 amino acids: CASSRTSGKQFF. DNA of the CDR3: TGTGCCAGCAGTAGGACTAGCGGGAAGCAGTTCTTC.

CDR3 nucleotide sequence: TGTGCCAGCAGTGAAGGAGCGGGAGCTTACAATGAGCAGTTCTTC. Residues: CASSEGAGAYNEQFF. The chain employs TRBV2 and TRBJ2-1; 8 nucleotides align to TRBD2. Germline V gene data show CDR1 as SNHLY and CDR2 as FYNNEI. Trimming took 1 base from V and 4 from J; bases not matched to a gene: 3. The CDR3 spans 15 residues.

This clone appeared a few times. The chain combines TRBV28 with TRBJ2-2, with D possibly TRBD1 on 5 matching bases. V was cut by 3 bases and J by 8 bases, with 10 bases left in between. The length of the CDR3 is 13 residues. Germline CDR1 and CDR2: MDHEN and SYDVKM. CDR3 nucleotide sequence: TGTGCCAGCAGTTTCGTAGGGGCAGGGGAGCTGTTTTTT. Its protein product is CASSFVGAGELFF.

The rearrangement uses TRBV23-1 and TRBJ2-7; 9 positions agree with TRBD1. TRBV23-1 is given ORF status, its function remaining uncertain. V was pared by 1 base and J by 6 bases, with 7 bases of the junction left unmatched. The CDR3 totals 15 residues. CDR3 in amino acids: CASSQYRTGEAEQYF. The CDR3 bases are TGCGCCAGCAGTCAATACCGGACAGGGGAAGCCGAGCAGTACTTC.

The chain carries TRBV19 and TRBJ1-5; D uncertain. The CDR3 spans 12 residues. The ends were cut back, 7 bases at V and 5 bases at J, with 9 bases in the middle. From germline, CDR1 is LNHDA and CDR2 SQIVND (reference sequence). CDR3 amino acids: CASKGADQPQHF. As DNA, the CDR3 is TGTGCCAGTAAGGGAGCTGATCAGCCCCAGCATTTT.

There are a few counts of this clone. V is TRBV4-2 and J is TRBJ2-7, with TRBD2 matching 11 bases. CDR3 length: 15 residues. Germline CDR1 reads LGHNA; CDR2 reads YNFKEQ. V gave up 0 bases and J gave up 2 bases; unmatched junction bases: 0. The CDR3 DNA sequence: TGTGCCAGCAGCCAAGATAGCGGGAGGGCCTACGAGCAGTACTTC. Its protein is CASSQDSGRAYEQYF.

This chain connects TRBV27 to TRBJ1-2; possibly TRBD1 for D (5 bases). Trimming took 0 bases from V and 8 from J, leaving 13 bases between them. CDR1 is MNHEY, CDR2 SMNVEV, per germline (reference sequence). The CDR3 spans 14 residues. Written as DNA, the CDR3 is TGTGCCAGCAGTTTATCAGTCCAGGGCAGCGGCTACACCTTC. Its protein product is CASSLSVQGSGYTF.

The CDR3 DNA reads TGTGCCAGCAGTTTATGGGGACTAGGCTTCACCGGGGAGCTGTTTTTT. This translates into CASSLWGLGFTGELFF. The genes are TRBV28 and TRBJ2-2; 8 nucleotides align to TRBD2. This CDR3 region has 16 residues. V trimming: 0 bases; J trimming: 4 bases; junction bases outside the gene matches: 4. Germline V gene sequence: CDR1 MDHEN, CDR2 SYDVKM.

This chain's CDR3 is CASSLVVRGLAAYNEQFF. Written as DNA, the CDR3 is TGCGCCAGCAGCTTGGTGGTTCGTGGACTAGCGGCCTACAATGAGCAGTTCTTC. The rearrangement joins TRBV5-1 to TRBJ2-1, with 10 bases that match TRBD2. The CDR3 spans 18 residues. V dropped 0 bases and J dropped 2; count of bases not matched to a gene: 8. CDR1 and CDR2 (germline): SGHRS, YFSETQ.

This chain connects TRBV13 to TRBJ2-3; no reliable D call. This CDR3 spans 15 amino acids. Trimming removed 2 bases at V and 3 bases at J, with 12 bases between. The germline CDR1 and CDR2 sequences are PRHDT and FYEKMQ (reference sequence). The CDR3 reads CASSLSGVWTDTQYF. Here the CDR3 DNA reads TGTGCCAGCAGCTTATCCGGAGTTTGGACAGATACGCAGTATTTT.

This clone has only one observation. The chain has TRBV6-5 and TRBJ2-5, with 7 bases fitting TRBD1. Germline V lookup: CDR1 MNHEY, CDR2 SVGAGI. This CDR3 comprises 11 residues. V dropped 8 bases and J dropped 6; count of bases not matched to a gene: 3. CDR3 sequence: CASWDSQTQYF. CDR3 bases: TGTGCCAGCTGGGACAGCCAGACCCAGTACTTC.

The V gene is TRBV4-1, the J gene TRBJ2-7; 13 bases line up with TRBD2. The CDR3 runs to 16 residues. V was clipped by 1 base and J by 2 bases; unmatched bases: 2. Germline V gene sequence: CDR1 MGHRA, CDR2 YSYEKL. CDR3 in amino acids: CASSQGGLAGTYEQYF. The CDR3 DNA sequence: TGCGCCAGCAGCCAAGGGGGACTAGCGGGAACCTACGAGCAGTACTTC.

The chain is built from TRBV4-1 and TRBJ2-5; D gene ambiguous. CDR1 is MGHRA, CDR2 YSYEKL, per germline. The germline V and J ends were trimmed by 1 base and 4 bases, with 7 bases remaining between them. This CDR3 is built from 13 residues. CDR3: CASSQGNRETQYF. The CDR3 nucleotides are TGCGCCAGCAGCCAAGGGAATCGAGAGACCCAGTACTTC.

Only one count was recorded for this clone. The chain couples TRBV30 to TRBJ1-2; 8 bases line up with TRBD1. The V gene's germline CDR1 is GTSNPN and CDR2 SVGIG (reference sequence). This CDR3 is built from 14 residues. Trimming at V came to 1 base and at J to 2 bases, leaving 3 bases not matched to a gene. CDR3 nucleotide sequence: TGTGCCTGGAGTGGAAACAGGGGGAACTATGGCTACACCTTC. It specifies CAWSGNRGNYGYTF.

CDR3 DNA: TGTGCCAGCAGTTTTAAGGGTATGGGGAACAATGAGCAGTTCTTC. This encodes CASSFKGMGNNEQFF. The rearrangement uses TRBV27 and TRBJ2-1; D is uncertain. CDR1 and CDR2 from the germline V gene are MNHEY and SMNVEV (reference sequence). This CDR3 is built from 15 residues. Trimming cost V 3 bases and J 5 bases, with 14 bases left between them.

This chain joins TRBV2 and TRBJ1-5; 10 nucleotides agree with TRBD1. Germline V gene sequence: CDR1 SNHLY, CDR2 FYNNEI. The CDR3 covers 15 residues. Trimming at V came to 6 bases and at J to 4 bases, leaving 6 bases not matched to a gene. CDR3 loop: CASRRTGGENQPQHF. CDR3 DNA sequence: TGTGCCAGCAGAAGGACAGGGGGGGAAAATCAGCCCCAGCATTTT.

This chain uses TRBV19 with TRBJ2-3, with TRBD2 matching 10 bases. Germline V gene lookup returns CDR1 LNHDA and CDR2 SQIVND (reference sequence). The CDR3 has 15 amino acids. Trimming cost V 6 bases and J 5 bases; bases outside gene matches: 8. CDR3 amino acids: CASSSSGRVVDTQYF. The DNA of the CDR3 is TGTGCCAGTAGCTCTAGCGGGAGAGTCGTAGATACGCAGTATTTT.

The V call is TRBV27, the J call TRBJ2-1, with D perhaps assigned TRBD1 or TRBD2 (7 bases each). Trimming took off 5 bases at V and 7 bases at J, with 15 bases between the two ends. Germline CDR1 is MNHEY and CDR2 is SMNVEV (reference sequence). CDR3 size: 14 residues. The CDR3 is CASSLRQGGNEQFF. Here the CDR3 DNA reads TGTGCCAGCAGTCTGAGGCAGGGGGGGAATGAGCAGTTCTTC.

The chain couples TRBV11-2 to TRBJ1-1; tentatively, D is TRBD1 (5 bases). Germline values: CDR1 SGHAT, CDR2 FQNNGV. V lost 2 bases, J lost 2 bases, and 6 bases lay in between. CDR3 size: 13 residues. The chain's CDR3 is CASSLQGNTEAFF. The DNA for the CDR3 is TGTGCCAGCAGCTTACAGGGAAACACTGAAGCTTTCTTT.

This sequence joins TRBV2 and TRBJ1-1, with TRBD1 matching 10 bases. CDR3 size: 15 residues. Germline V CDR1 and CDR2: SNHLY, FYNNEI. The ends lost 7 bases at V and 0 bases at J; junction bases unmatched: 5. In DNA, the CDR3 is TGTGCCAGCAAGGAGACAGGGGGCCTGAACACTGAAGCTTTCTTT. It codes for CASKETGGLNTEAFF.

The chain couples TRBV7-8 to TRBJ2-2, with 8 bases identical to TRBD2. Germline assignment: CDR1 SGHVS and CDR2 FQNEAQ. This CDR3 spans 14 amino acids. J lost 6 bases, V lost 2 bases, and 2 bases had no gene match. Here the CDR3 reads CASSLPAGAGELFF. Written as DNA, the CDR3 is TGTGCCAGCAGCTTACCAGCGGGAGCCGGGGAGCTGTTTTTT.

The chain has TRBV7-9 and TRBJ2-7; D not resolved. The CDR3 is 13 residues long. The V gene lost 3 bases and the J gene lost 2 bases, with 8 bases spanning the gap. Looked up from germline, CDR1 is SEHNR and CDR2 is FQNEAQ (reference sequence). The CDR3 bases are TGTGCCAGCAGCTTGGGCCGAGCCTACGAGCAGTACTTC. Protein sequence: CASSLGRAYEQYF. Filled out from reference TRBV7-9 and TRBJ2-7, the complete variable domain reads DTGVSQNPRHKITKRGQNVTFRCDPISEHNRLYWYRQTLGQGPEFLTYFQNEAQLEKSRLLSDRFSAERPKGSFSTLEIQRTEQGDSAMYLCASSLGRAYEQYFGPGTRLTVT.

V is TRBV28 and J is TRBJ1-3, with a possible D match to TRBD1 (6 bases). CDR3 length: 16 amino acids. The germline V gene has CDR1 MDHEN and CDR2 SYDVKM. Trimming stripped 6 bases from V and 4 bases from J, with 19 bases between. The CDR3 protein is CASRGIGAGEGNTIYF. The CDR3 coding sequence is TGTGCCAGCAGGGGAATTGGGGCAGGGGAAGGAAACACCATATATTTT.

The chain is built from TRBV28 and TRBJ2-7; D not resolved. V was clipped by 7 bases and J by 2 bases, with 15 bases between them. In germline, CDR1 is MDHEN, CDR2 SYDVKM. The CDR3 sequence is 14 residues long. CDR3 sequence (DNA): TGTGCCAGCACCAATAGTCCGGGTGCCTACGAGCAGTACTTC. This gives the protein CASTNSPGAYEQYF.

The chain is built from TRBV28 and TRBJ2-5; 8 bases align to TRBD1. The CDR3 extends over 13 amino acids. Unmatched junction bases numbered 1, after V lost 5 bases and J lost 2 bases. Germline CDR1 is MDHEN and CDR2 is SYDVKM. In DNA form, the CDR3 reads TGTGCCAGCAGTCAGGGGGCTCAAGAGACCCAGTACTTC. Translated: CASSQGAQETQYF.

Only a few counts were recorded for this clone. The V and J genes are TRBV5-1 and TRBJ1-3, with 7 bases identical to TRBD1. Trimming at V came to 5 bases and at J to 7 bases, leaving 9 bases not matched to a gene. This CDR3 comprises 14 residues. CDR1 SGHRS and CDR2 YFSETQ come from the germline V gene. The CDR3 here is CASSLPGQTNTIYF. CDR3 in DNA: TGCGCCAGCAGTTTACCGGGACAGACGAACACCATATATTTT. The complete variable domain, with remaining parts taken from reference TRBV5-1 and TRBJ1-3, reads KAGVTQTPRYLIKTRGQQVTLSCSPISGHRSVSWYQQTPGQGLQFLFEYFSETQRNKGNFPGRFSGRQFSNSRSEMNVSTLELGDSALYLCASSLPGQTNTIYFGEGSWLTVV.